This TCR beta chain was recovered during a study of T cell responses to AZD1222 COVID-19 vaccine. TCRdb's table, derived via immunoSEQ multiplex PCR, lists solely in-frame clones and lacks some. In the table there are 110,000 to 150,000 clones, 80% to 90% of which are singletons. The V gene's germline CDR1 is SGHRS and CDR2 YFSETQ. After removal of 4 bases from V and 3 bases from J, the junction contained 0 bases not matched to a gene. The CDR3 extends over 12 amino acids. The chain joins TRBV5-1 to TRBJ2-5; 7 positions match TRBD2. Material: peripheral blood, obtained on day 0 of AZD1222 vaccination. The TCR was taken from an adult in good health. The CDR3 region is CASSLAEETQYF. The CDR3 DNA is TGCGCCAGCAGCCTAGCGGAAGAGACCCAGTACTTC.